Listed here are 21 T cell receptor beta chains from one sample, sequenced in a study of cytomegalovirus exposure and HLA in healthy donors. Vbeta (60) and Jbeta (13) primers were used in the PCR. Sequencing was performed with immunoSEQ multiplex PCR; in TCRdb, only in-frame clones are kept and a portion is missing. The top ten clones hold 7.4% of a sample with around 160,000 clones, 77% of them seen once. Sequenced sample: PBMCs. Source of these receptors: a male donor in good health and CMV-seropositive.

The rearrangement links TRBV19 to TRBJ1-1; maybe TRBD1 (5 bases). Germline V CDR1 and CDR2: LNHDA, SQIVND (reference sequence). Deletions cut 1 base from V and 2 bases from J, with 14 bases between. The CDR3 sequence is 16 residues long. The CDR3 coding sequence is TGTGCCAGTAGTATAGCCCCACAGGTCGGAAACACTGAAGCTTTCTTT. Its translation: CASSIAPQVGNTEAFF. The whole variable domain, filled in from reference TRBV19 and TRBJ1-1, reads DGGITQSPKYLFRKEGQNVTLSCEQNLNHDAMYWYRQDPGQGLRLIYYSQIVNDFQKGDIAEGYSVSREKKESFPLTVTSAQKNPTAFYLCASSIAPQVGNTEAFFGQGTRLTVV.

The table lists this clone with a few counts. The rearrangement links TRBV5-1 to TRBJ2-2, with 10 bases matching TRBD2. The CDR3 covers 15 residues. The V gene's germline CDR1 is SGHRS and CDR2 YFSETQ. V was clipped by 4 bases and J by 7 bases; unmatched bases: 7. CDR3 residues: CASSPGLARGGELFF. For the CDR3, the DNA is TGCGCCAGCAGCCCGGGACTAGCGAGGGGCGGGGAGCTGTTTTTT.

This clone was seen only a few times. Other nucleotide sequences in the sample specify the same CDR3. The J gene is TRBJ2-7, the V gene TRBV2; D uncertain. The germline CDR1 and CDR2 sequences are SNHLY and FYNNEI. CDR3 length equals 10 residues. V was shortened by 6 bases and J by 3 bases, with 3 bases between the two germline ends. The CDR3 spells CASSGYEQYF. CDR3 DNA: TGTGCCAGCAGCGGCTACGAGCAGTACTTC.

This chain links TRBV7-9 with TRBJ2-7; 9 bases line up with TRBD2. J lost 4 bases, V lost 5 bases, and 6 bases had no gene match. The CDR3 is 14 amino acids. From germline, CDR1 is SEHNR and CDR2 FQNEAQ (reference sequence). The CDR3 region is CASSGVAGVYEQYF. Here the CDR3 DNA reads TGTGCCAGCAGCGGGGTAGCGGGGGTATACGAGCAGTACTTC.

The V gene is TRBV29-1, the J gene TRBJ2-5; TRBD2 matches at 8 bases. Unmatched junction bases numbered 8, after V lost 1 base and J lost 4 bases. Looked up from germline, CDR1 is SQVTM and CDR2 is ANQGSEA. This CDR3 comprises 15 residues. In nucleotides, the CDR3 is TGCAGCGTTGAAGTGGCAGCGGGGGTAAGAGAGACCCAGTACTTC. Amino acid sequence: CSVEVAAGVRETQYF.

The chain combines TRBV7-2 with TRBJ2-3; 12 nucleotides agree with TRBD2. Germline lookup yields CDR1 SGHTA and CDR2 FQGNSA. This CDR3 has 18 amino acids. V dropped 5 bases and J dropped 0; count of bases not matched to a gene: 9. DNA for the CDR3: TGTGCCAGCAGCCCTAGCGGGGGGGTCCGCCTGAGCACAGATACGCAGTATTTT. Translated: CASSPSGGVRLSTDTQYF. The whole variable domain, filled in from reference TRBV7-2 and TRBJ2-3, reads GAGVSQSPSNKVTEKGKDVELRCDPISGHTALYWYRQSLGQGLEFLIYFQGNSAPDKSGLPSDRFSAERTGGSVSTLTIQRTQQEDSAVYLCASSPSGGVRLSTDTQYFGPGTRLTVL.

This clone was seen just once. J is TRBJ2-5 and V is TRBV5-1; D is undetermined. V was trimmed by 0 bases and J by 7 bases, leaving 10 bases between them. The germline V gene encodes CDR1 SGHRS and CDR2 YFSETQ. The CDR3 spans 13 residues. DNA for the CDR3: TGCGCCAGCAGCTTGGATCCGGCAGGGACCCAGTACTTC. Protein product: CASSLDPAGTQYF. Combining the CDR3 with reference TRBV5-1 and TRBJ2-5 gives the whole variable domain KAGVTQTPRYLIKTRGQQVTLSCSPISGHRSVSWYQQTPGQGLQFLFEYFSETQRNKGNFPGRFSGRQFSNSRSEMNVSTLELGDSALYLCASSLDPAGTQYFGPGTRLLVL.

The chain carries TRBV6-4 and TRBJ1-1; D remains ambiguous. This CDR3 comprises 16 residues. Germline CDR1 and CDR2: MRHNA and SNTAGT. V was pared by 3 bases and J by 5 bases, with 19 bases between. Here the CDR3 reads CASSESGADSRTEAFF. In DNA, the CDR3 is TGTGCCAGCAGTGAAAGTGGCGCAGACTCCAGAACTGAAGCTTTCTTT.

The V and J genes are TRBV19 and TRBJ2-4, with D possibly being TRBD2 (5 bases). Looked up from germline, CDR1 is LNHDA and CDR2 is SQIVND (reference sequence). The CDR3 has 15 residues. The germline V and J ends were trimmed by 3 bases and 0 bases, with 9 bases remaining between them. CDR3 protein: CASSIQGLAKNIQYF. Written as DNA, the CDR3 is TGTGCCAGTAGTATCCAAGGACTAGCCAAAAACATTCAGTACTTC.

The chain uses TRBV6-1 and TRBJ1-5, with 7 bases matching TRBD1. CDR3 length equals 14 residues. Germline values: CDR1 MNHNS, CDR2 SASEGT. J lost 4 bases, V lost 7 bases, and 7 bases had no gene match. Here the CDR3 DNA reads TGTGCCAGCACTACCGACAGGGTTAATCAGCCCCAGCATTTT. It encodes CASTTDRVNQPQHF.

The chain employs TRBV6-6 and TRBJ2-1, with D possibly TRBD2 on 5 matching bases. CDR1 and CDR2 (germline): MNHNY, SVGAGI (reference sequence). The CDR3 is 14 residues long. V gave up 5 bases and J gave up 12 bases, with 20 bases separating them. The CDR3: CASSPGRELWGQFF. CDR3 bases: TGTGCCAGCAGTCCGGGAAGAGAGTTATGGGGGCAGTTCTTC.

CDR3 nucleotide sequence: TGTGCCAGCAGCCCCCCGGGGGGGACAGAAAATGAAAAACTGTTTTTT. Amino acids: CASSPPGGTENEKLFF. This chain uses TRBV7-9 with TRBJ1-4, with 7 positions matching TRBD1. V trimming: 5 bases; J trimming: 5 bases; junction bases outside the gene matches: 11. The CDR3 length is 16 residues. CDR1 SEHNR and CDR2 FQNEAQ come from the germline V gene (reference sequence).

The V gene is TRBV6-1, the J gene TRBJ2-2; D is perhaps TRBD1 (8 bases). The V and J ends lost 2 bases and 5 bases respectively, with 15 bases between them. Germline lookup yields CDR1 MNHNS and CDR2 SASEGT. This CDR3 spans 16 amino acids. The CDR3 here is CASSEWTGRETGELFF. For the CDR3, the DNA is TGTGCCAGCAGTGAATGGACAGGGAGGGAAACCGGGGAGCTGTTTTTT.

This chain joins TRBV7-9 and TRBJ2-5; 8 nucleotides align to TRBD2. The CDR3 runs to 17 residues. From germline, CDR1 is SEHNR and CDR2 FQNEAQ (reference sequence). The junction had 9 bases not matched to a gene; V was cut back by 2 bases and J by 1 base. The CDR3 reads CASSLRGAGEIQETQYF. DNA of the CDR3: TGTGCCAGCAGCTTAAGGGGAGCGGGAGAAATCCAAGAGACCCAGTACTTC. Full variable domain (rest looked up from reference TRBV7-9 and TRBJ2-5): DTGVSQNPRHKITKRGQNVTFRCDPISEHNRLYWYRQTLGQGPEFLTYFQNEAQLEKSRLLSDRFSAERPKGSFSTLEIQRTEQGDSAMYLCASSLRGAGEIQETQYFGPGTRLLVL.

The chain employs TRBV11-2 and TRBJ2-7; no clear D. The ends were cut back, 5 bases at V and 0 bases at J, with 14 bases in the middle. Germline-derived CDR1 and CDR2 are SGHAT and FQNNGV. The length of the CDR3 is 15 residues. As DNA, the CDR3 is TGTGCCAGCAGCCCCCGACCCCGGAGCTCCTACGAGCAGTACTTC. Translated: CASSPRPRSSYEQYF.

The chain has TRBV7-8 and TRBJ1-1; 7 bases are a match to TRBD1. V was clipped by 5 bases and J by 2 bases; unmatched bases: 14. CDR1 is SGHVS, CDR2 FQNEAQ, per germline. CDR3 length: 17 amino acids. The chain's CDR3 is CASSLVMTGQGNTEAFF. The CDR3 coding sequence is TGTGCCAGCAGCCTTGTCATGACAGGGCAGGGTAACACTGAAGCTTTCTTT.

This sequence joins TRBV18 and TRBJ2-7; D perhaps matches TRBD1 (6 bases). Trimming cost V 6 bases and J 5 bases, with 14 bases left between them. The CDR3 is 13 residues long. Germline V gene data show CDR1 as KGHSH and CDR2 as LQKENI. CDR3 coding DNA: TGTGCCAGCTCCCAGGACAGATACGACGAGCAGTACTTC. This sequence encodes CASSQDRYDEQYF.

The gene calls are TRBV30 and TRBJ2-7; the match to TRBD1 covers 8 bases. Germline V gene data show CDR1 as GTSNPN and CDR2 as SVGIG (reference sequence). The V gene end was trimmed by 3 bases and the J gene end by 12 bases; junction bases not matched to a gene: 13. This CDR3 is 13 amino acids long. The CDR3 DNA sequence: TGTGCCTGGAGCCCCCATGTGACAGGGGTGCCGTACTTC. Protein sequence: CAWSPHVTGVPYF.

V usage is TRBV15 and J usage is TRBJ2-7, with D maybe TRBD1 (5 bases). V was cut by 0 bases and J by 3 bases, with 12 bases left in between. In germline, CDR1 is LNHNV, CDR2 YYDKDF (reference sequence). The CDR3 runs 15 residues. Here the CDR3 DNA reads TGTGCCACCAGCAGAGAGGCAAGGGGCGGCTACGAGCAGTACTTC. Translation gives CATSREARGGYEQYF.

V and J are TRBV5-4 and TRBJ1-1; unclear D gene. The germline V and J ends were trimmed by 0 bases and 1 base, with 7 bases remaining between them. Germline CDR1 reads SGHNT; CDR2 reads YYREEE (reference sequence). This CDR3 spans 14 amino acids. The CDR3 DNA is TGTGCCAGCAGCTTGGGACTTCAGAACACTGAAGCTTTCTTT. Translated, it gives CASSLGLQNTEAFF.

The CDR3 spells CASSRDLGSYNEQFF. In DNA form, the CDR3 reads TGTGCCAGCAGCCGAGACCTAGGTTCCTACAATGAGCAGTTCTTC. J is TRBJ2-1 and V is TRBV4-2; D remains unclear. Trimming removed 4 bases from V and 1 base from J, with 11 bases in between. Germline assignment: CDR1 LGHNA and CDR2 YNFKEQ. The CDR3 has 15 residues.